Only a few counts were recorded for the clone carrying this T cell receptor beta chain. The V gene lost 3 bases and the J gene lost 6 bases, with 11 bases spanning the gap. Germline V gene sequence: CDR1 MNHEY, CDR2 SVGEGT. The CDR3 length is 14 residues. This entry comes from a study of control samples from healthy donors and cancer patients. Produced via immunoSEQ multiplex PCR; TCRdb's table is partial and in-frame only. The table includes roughly 130,000 clones, roughly 92% detected once. The V call is TRBV6-2 or TRBV6-3, the J call TRBJ2-2; D may be TRBD1 (5 bases). This receptor was taken from a young man in good health. The source material was blood. CDR3 region: CASSYATDAGELFF. DNA for the CDR3: TGTGCCAGCAGTTATGCGACAGATGCCGGGGAGCTGTTTTTT.